This is a list of T cell receptor beta chains from one sample in a study of T cell responses to AZD1222 COVID-19 vaccine. The table came from immunoSEQ multiplex PCR; TCRdb's copy has only in-frame clones and leaves some out. The table records about 150,000 clones, 88% of them present only once. The sequencing here drew on peripheral blood, taken on day 0 of AZD1222 vaccination. These receptor sequences come from an adult in good health. Both conserved end residues are part of each CDR3. Each record gives: CDR3 DNA, CDR3 protein, V gene, clone size, D gene, J gene. The D gene is left open where the match is weak. Some rows have no size entry. The others give once, few or many, or a class for an expanded clone.

CDR3 DNA: TGTGCCACCAGCAAGGCAGCCACCTACGAGCAGTACTTC; CDR3 protein: CATSKAATYEQYF; V gene: TRBV15; clone size: NA; D gene: NA; J gene: TRBJ2-7
CDR3 DNA: TGTGCCACCCAACCCACAGGGTTGGGCAATCAGCCCCAGCATTTT; CDR3 protein: CATQPTGLGNQPQHF; V gene: TRBV28; clone size: NA; D gene: NA; J gene: TRBJ1-5
CDR3 DNA: TGTGCCAGCAGTGATCCCAGGGGGCCGCGACAGCCCCAGCATTTT; CDR3 protein: CASSDPRGPRQPQHF; V gene: TRBV6-1; clone size: NA; D gene: TRBD1; J gene: TRBJ1-5
CDR3 DNA: TGTGCCAGCAGCTTAGTAGGAGGGGAGAACACTGAAGCTTTCTTT; CDR3 protein: CASSLVGGENTEAFF; V gene: TRBV11-2; clone size: NA; D gene: NA; J gene: TRBJ1-1
CDR3 DNA: TGTGCCATCACCCGGACGGAGGGGCTCGAGCAGTACTTC; CDR3 protein: CAITRTEGLEQYF; V gene: TRBV10-3; clone size: NA; D gene: NA; J gene: TRBJ2-7
CDR3 DNA: TGTGCCAGCAGCGCTCGGATCGGGGGGGCTTACTCCTACAATGAGCAGTTCTTC; CDR3 protein: CASSARIGGAYSYNEQFF; V gene: TRBV7-2; clone size: NA; D gene: TRBD2; J gene: TRBJ2-1
CDR3 DNA: TGTGCCATCAGTGACACCGGTTATCAGCCCCAGCATTTT; CDR3 protein: CAISDTGYQPQHF; V gene: TRBV10-3; clone size: NA; D gene: NA; J gene: TRBJ1-5
CDR3 DNA: TGTGCCAGCAGTTACCCGACAATAGGCACTGAAGCTTTCTTT; CDR3 protein: CASSYPTIGTEAFF; V gene: TRBV6-6; clone size: NA; D gene: NA; J gene: TRBJ1-1
CDR3 DNA: TGTGCCAGCAGTGAAACAGGGCCCTACGAGCAGTACTTC; CDR3 protein: CASSETGPYEQYF; V gene: TRBV6-1; clone size: NA; D gene: NA; J gene: TRBJ2-7
CDR3 DNA: TGTGCCAGCAGCCGCAATTCAGATACGCAGTATTTT; CDR3 protein: CASSRNSDTQYF; V gene: TRBV3-1/TRBV3-2; clone size: NA; D gene: NA; J gene: TRBJ2-3
CDR3 DNA: TGTGCCAGCAGCCCCCGGGTAGCGGGGCCTCAAGAGACCCAGTACTTC; CDR3 protein: CASSPRVAGPQETQYF; V gene: TRBV7-9; clone size: NA; D gene: TRBD2; J gene: TRBJ2-5
CDR3 DNA: TGTGCCAGCAGCCCGGCCGGGACAGGGGTAAAGAATGAGCAGTTCTTC; CDR3 protein: CASSPAGTGVKNEQFF; V gene: TRBV7-8; clone size: NA; D gene: TRBD1; J gene: TRBJ2-1
CDR3 DNA: TGTGCCAGCAGTCCAAGGACAGTTGAAGCTTTCTTT; CDR3 protein: CASSPRTVEAFF; V gene: TRBV12-3/TRBV12-4; clone size: NA; D gene: NA; J gene: TRBJ1-1
CDR3 DNA: TGTGCCAGCAGTACCTTGGGTAGCACAGATACGCAGTATTTT; CDR3 protein: CASSTLGSTDTQYF; V gene: TRBV2; clone size: few; D gene: NA; J gene: TRBJ2-3
CDR3 DNA: TGCGCCAGCAGCTCTACCCTCAGGGTGAATGAGCAGTTCTTC; CDR3 protein: CASSSTLRVNEQFF; V gene: TRBV5-1; clone size: NA; D gene: NA; J gene: TRBJ2-1
CDR3 DNA: TGTGCCAGCAGTCCGACCTATAATTCACCCCTCCACTTT; CDR3 protein: CASSPTYNSPLHF; V gene: TRBV7-2; clone size: NA; D gene: NA; J gene: TRBJ1-6
CDR3 DNA: TGTGCCAGCAGCGTAGCTGGTCGGAGGGATACGGGCTACACCTTC; CDR3 protein: CASSVAGRRDTGYTF; V gene: TRBV9; clone size: NA; D gene: NA; J gene: TRBJ1-2
CDR3 DNA: TGCGCCAGCAGCCAAGCTAGTACAACCTACGAGCAGTACTTC; CDR3 protein: CASSQASTTYEQYF; V gene: TRBV4-1; clone size: once; D gene: NA; J gene: TRBJ2-7
CDR3 DNA: TGTGCCAGCAGCCCGGACAGGGAAGGCTACACCTTC; CDR3 protein: CASSPDREGYTF; V gene: TRBV7-2; clone size: NA; D gene: TRBD1; J gene: TRBJ1-2
CDR3 DNA: TGTGCCAGCTCACCACCTTCCGCTAACTATGGCTACACCTTC; CDR3 protein: CASSPPSANYGYTF; V gene: TRBV18; clone size: NA; D gene: NA; J gene: TRBJ1-2
CDR3 DNA: TGCGCCAGCAGCTTGTGGGGACAGGGGGACCAAGAGACCCAGTACTTC; CDR3 protein: CASSLWGQGDQETQYF; V gene: TRBV5-1; clone size: NA; D gene: TRBD1; J gene: TRBJ2-5
CDR3 DNA: TGTGCCAGCAGTTCCCCGAGGGGGGCTCCGCATGTAGATACGCAGTATTTT; CDR3 protein: CASSSPRGAPHVDTQYF; V gene: TRBV11-2; clone size: NA; D gene: NA; J gene: TRBJ2-3
CDR3 DNA: TGTGCCAGCAGTCGTGGTGTGGGCTCGAGCTACACCTTC; CDR3 protein: CASSRGVGSSYTF; V gene: TRBV28; clone size: NA; D gene: NA; J gene: TRBJ1-2
CDR3 DNA: TGTGCCAGCAGCGTACACCAAGACGATGAGCAGTTCTTC; CDR3 protein: CASSVHQDDEQFF; V gene: TRBV9; clone size: NA; D gene: NA; J gene: TRBJ2-1
CDR3 DNA: TGTGCCAGCAGTGAATTGGCAGGGGGCACTGAAGCTTTCTTT; CDR3 protein: CASSELAGGTEAFF; V gene: TRBV6-1; clone size: NA; D gene: TRBD1; J gene: TRBJ1-1
CDR3 DNA: TGCGCCAGCTCCATGCGGGGGGAAGAGACCCAGTACTTC; CDR3 protein: CASSMRGEETQYF; V gene: TRBV5-1; clone size: NA; D gene: TRBD2; J gene: TRBJ2-5
CDR3 DNA: TGTGCCAGCAGCTTGTTGCCGGCGAACACTGAAGCTTTCTTT; CDR3 protein: CASSLLPANTEAFF; V gene: TRBV5-5; clone size: NA; D gene: NA; J gene: TRBJ1-1
CDR3 DNA: TGTGCCAGCAGCTTCTCCGGGACAGGGGGCAATGAGCAGTTCTTC; CDR3 protein: CASSFSGTGGNEQFF; V gene: TRBV7-2; clone size: NA; D gene: TRBD1; J gene: TRBJ2-1
CDR3 DNA: TGTGCCAGCAGTGAAAGCGGGTCGTCCAAAAACATTCAGTACTTC; CDR3 protein: CASSESGSSKNIQYF; V gene: TRBV2; clone size: NA; D gene: NA; J gene: TRBJ2-4
CDR3 DNA: TGTGCCAGCAGCTTATCGACGGACTACGAGCAGTACTTC; CDR3 protein: CASSLSTDYEQYF; V gene: TRBV7-9; clone size: once; D gene: NA; J gene: TRBJ2-7
CDR3 DNA: TGTGCCAGCAGTTTCTCTAGCGGGGGGCTGAACAATGAGCAGTTCTTC; CDR3 protein: CASSFSSGGLNNEQFF; V gene: TRBV28; clone size: NA; D gene: TRBD2; J gene: TRBJ2-1
CDR3 DNA: TGTGCCAGCAGCTCCGGTAGGGGCACTGAAGCTTTCTTT; CDR3 protein: CASSSGRGTEAFF; V gene: TRBV12-3/TRBV12-4; clone size: NA; D gene: NA; J gene: TRBJ1-1
CDR3 DNA: TGTGCCAGCAGTTACCTAGGGAGGGATGGCTACACCTTC; CDR3 protein: CASSYLGRDGYTF; V gene: TRBV6-5; clone size: NA; D gene: NA; J gene: TRBJ1-2
CDR3 DNA: TGCGCCAGCAGCTTGGAATGGGGGCGGGGCACCGGGGAGCTGTTTTTT; CDR3 protein: CASSLEWGRGTGELFF; V gene: TRBV5-1; clone size: NA; D gene: NA; J gene: TRBJ2-2
CDR3 DNA: TGTGCCAGCAGCCTCGGGGGCGGGAGGGAGACCCAGTACTTC; CDR3 protein: CASSLGGGRETQYF; V gene: TRBV7-2; clone size: NA; D gene: TRBD2; J gene: TRBJ2-5
CDR3 DNA: TGTGCCAGCAGTGAATCAGGGGGAAATTCACCCCTCCACTTT; CDR3 protein: CASSESGGNSPLHF; V gene: TRBV6-1; clone size: NA; D gene: TRBD1; J gene: TRBJ1-6
CDR3 DNA: TGTGCCAGCTCACTTTCTCCGAAGACCCAGTACTTC; CDR3 protein: CASSLSPKTQYF; V gene: TRBV18; clone size: NA; D gene: NA; J gene: TRBJ2-5
CDR3 DNA: TGTGCCACCAGCAGAGATGTAGAGTACGAGCAGTACTTC; CDR3 protein: CATSRDVEYEQYF; V gene: TRBV15; clone size: NA; D gene: NA; J gene: TRBJ2-7
CDR3 DNA: TGTGCCAGCAGCGACCTGTTAGATTCCTACGAGCAGTACTTC; CDR3 protein: CASSDLLDSYEQYF; V gene: TRBV2; clone size: NA; D gene: NA; J gene: TRBJ2-7
CDR3 DNA: TGTGCCAGCAGTCTTTTTTCTCTTCGGGATGAAAAACTGTTTTTT; CDR3 protein: CASSLFSLRDEKLFF; V gene: TRBV6-5; clone size: NA; D gene: NA; J gene: TRBJ1-4
CDR3 DNA: TGTGCCAGCGCACCACAGGAGATGAACACTGAAGCTTTCTTT; CDR3 protein: CASAPQEMNTEAFF; V gene: TRBV27; clone size: NA; D gene: NA; J gene: TRBJ1-1
CDR3 DNA: TGTGCCAGAAGTTCTGGACAGGCTTTCTCCTACGAGCAGTACTTC; CDR3 protein: CARSSGQAFSYEQYF; V gene: TRBV5-3; clone size: NA; D gene: TRBD1; J gene: TRBJ2-7
CDR3 DNA: TGTGCCAGCAGCCCTGACAGGGCTTCAAGCTCCTACAATGAGCAGTTCTTC; CDR3 protein: CASSPDRASSSYNEQFF; V gene: TRBV7-2; clone size: NA; D gene: TRBD1; J gene: TRBJ2-1
CDR3 DNA: TGTGCCAGCCAGATTGGACGAGAGCGCGAGCAGTACTTC; CDR3 protein: CASQIGREREQYF; V gene: TRBV2; clone size: NA; D gene: NA; J gene: TRBJ2-7
CDR3 DNA: TGCAGCGTTGAAGATCTTCAGGACAGGGGGGTAGAGACCCAGTACTTC; CDR3 protein: CSVEDLQDRGVETQYF; V gene: TRBV29-1; clone size: NA; D gene: TRBD1; J gene: TRBJ2-5
CDR3 DNA: TGTGCCAGCAAATCCGGGCCTAACTATGGCTACACCTTC; CDR3 protein: CASKSGPNYGYTF; V gene: TRBV27; clone size: NA; D gene: NA; J gene: TRBJ1-2
CDR3 DNA: TGTGCCAGCAGCTTATTGCAGGGGAGCTACGAGCAGTACTTC; CDR3 protein: CASSLLQGSYEQYF; V gene: TRBV7-6; clone size: NA; D gene: NA; J gene: TRBJ2-7
CDR3 DNA: TGTGCCAGCAGCCCGACTAGCGGGGGCTCAACCGGGGAGCTGTTTTTT; CDR3 protein: CASSPTSGGSTGELFF; V gene: TRBV11-3; clone size: NA; D gene: TRBD2; J gene: TRBJ2-2
CDR3 DNA: TGTGCCAGCAGCTTAGGAGGGACAGGAGAATACGAGCAGTACTTC; CDR3 protein: CASSLGGTGEYEQYF; V gene: TRBV7-2; clone size: NA; D gene: TRBD1; J gene: TRBJ2-7
CDR3 DNA: TGCGCCAGCAGCCAGGGGGACAGGGAGGTGAACACTGAAGCTTTCTTT; CDR3 protein: CASSQGDREVNTEAFF; V gene: TRBV4-1; clone size: NA; D gene: TRBD1; J gene: TRBJ1-1
CDR3 DNA: TGTGCCAGCAGCTTAGTTTTGGACACTGAAGCTTTCTTT; CDR3 protein: CASSLVLDTEAFF; V gene: TRBV11-2; clone size: NA; D gene: NA; J gene: TRBJ1-1
CDR3 DNA: TGTGCCAGCCGTAAGGCTAACACCGGGGAGCTGTTTTTT; CDR3 protein: CASRKANTGELFF; V gene: TRBV12-3/TRBV12-4; clone size: NA; D gene: NA; J gene: TRBJ2-2
CDR3 DNA: TGCAGCGCCTCCATGACAGAGAACACTGAAGCTTTCTTT; CDR3 protein: CSASMTENTEAFF; V gene: TRBV29-1; clone size: NA; D gene: NA; J gene: TRBJ1-1
CDR3 DNA: TGTGCCAGCAGTGCCACAGGGTTTCAGCCCCAGCATTTT; CDR3 protein: CASSATGFQPQHF; V gene: TRBV27; clone size: few; D gene: NA; J gene: TRBJ1-5